One and the same sample provided the 19 T cell receptor beta chains below, sequenced in a study of beta chain features in type 1 diabetes. Expressed TCRB transcripts were sequenced, since all the RNA that had been isolated was reverse transcribed. The protocol was immunoSEQ multiplex PCR, while the TCRdb copy is restricted to in-frame clones and leaves out a portion. The data hold 200,000 to 250,000 clones, with about a tenth observed a single time. The sample taken for sequencing was central memory CD4+ T cells from blood. The receptors stem from a man between 18 and 29 years old in good health.

This clone was observed many times. This same CDR3 is encoded by further DNA sequences in the sample. The rearrangement uses TRBV30 and TRBJ2-5, with D maybe TRBD1 (8 bases). Germline-derived CDR1 and CDR2 are GTSNPN and SVGIG (reference sequence). Trimming pared 0 bases from V and 2 bases from J, leaving 13 bases between. The CDR3 totals 15 residues. CDR3 sequence (DNA): TGTGCCTGGAGTGTGTACAGGGGGGGACAAGAGACCCAGTACTTC. This codes for CAWSVYRGGQETQYF.

Note on this clone: Relative to the germline gene, one junction end is altered; a read error may explain this. The J gene is TRBJ2-7, the V gene TRBV7-7; D possibly corresponds to TRBD2 (6 bases). This CDR3 region has 13 residues. CDR1 and CDR2 from the germline V gene are SSHAT and FNYEAQ (reference sequence). The CDR3 spells CASSFSGSYEQYF. In DNA, the CDR3 is TGTGCTAGCAGCTTTAGCGGCTCCTACGAGCAGTACTTC.

In its sample, this clone was seen a few times. This sequence joins TRBV7-2 and TRBJ2-3; weak D call: TRBD1 (6 bases). Trimming removed 5 bases from V and 5 bases from J, with 11 bases in between. The germline CDR1 and CDR2 sequences are SGHTA and FQGNSA. This CDR3 comprises 13 residues. CDR3 amino acids: CASSPRQVDTQYF. Written as DNA, the CDR3 is TGTGCCAGCAGCCCGCGACAGGTAGATACGCAGTATTTT.

This chain connects TRBV4-2 to TRBJ2-1; 8 nucleotides agree with TRBD2. Germline values: CDR1 LGHNA, CDR2 YNFKEQ. The CDR3 contains 16 residues. V was pared by 4 bases and J by 1 base, with 6 bases of the junction left unmatched. The CDR3 region is CASSPVSGSSYNEQFF. The CDR3, as DNA: TGTGCCAGCAGCCCGGTCAGCGGGAGTTCCTACAATGAGCAGTTCTTC.

The gene calls are TRBV15 and TRBJ1-2; D possibly corresponds to TRBD1 (6 bases). Germline CDR1 and CDR2: LNHNV and YYDKDF (reference sequence). CDR3 length equals 14 residues. V lost 0 bases, J lost 8 bases, and 13 bases lay in between. CDR3 nucleotide sequence: TGTGCCACCAGCAGAGAAACAGGGATAGGAGGCTACACCTTC. It specifies CATSRETGIGGYTF.

This chain connects TRBV7-8 to TRBJ1-2; D unclear. Trimming took 2 bases from V and 3 from J, leaving 7 bases between them. The CDR3 loop spans 13 amino acids. Germline loops: CDR1 SGHVS, CDR2 FQNEAQ. The CDR3 loop reads CASSLFSDYGYTF. DNA of the CDR3: TGTGCCAGCAGCTTATTCTCGGACTATGGCTACACCTTC.

This clone was detected a few times. CDR3 sequence (DNA): TGTGCCATCAGTGTATCAGAGGATGAGACCCAGTACTTC. This translates into CAISVSEDETQYF. The V gene is TRBV10-3, the J gene TRBJ2-5; D is unclear. The CDR3 contains 13 residues. Trimming removed 4 bases at V and 5 bases at J, with 11 bases between. Germline V lookup: CDR1 ENHRY, CDR2 SYGVKD.

The V and J genes are TRBV5-4 and TRBJ2-5, with unresolved D. Germline V gene lookup returns CDR1 SGHNT and CDR2 YYREEE (reference sequence). The CDR3 has 12 amino acids. Trimming left V 4 bases short and J 0 bases short, with 4 bases between. The CDR3 loop reads CASSRDQETQYF. The CDR3 DNA reads TGTGCCAGCAGCAGGGACCAAGAGACCCAGTACTTC.

The table lists this clone with a few counts. The V and J genes are TRBV6-1 and TRBJ2-3, with D hard to call. The CDR3 has 12 amino acids. V lost 5 bases, J lost 7 bases, and 10 bases lay in between. Germline V gene lookup returns CDR1 MNHNS and CDR2 SASEGT. The CDR3 DNA reads as TGTGCCAGCAGTTCCGGACCCAATACGCAGTATTTT. It translates to CASSSGPNTQYF.

The rearrangement links TRBV25-1 to TRBJ1-2, with TRBD1 as a possible D gene (5 bases). This CDR3 is built from 14 residues. CDR1 MGHDK and CDR2 SYGVNS come from the germline V gene. Between the trimmed V and J ends, which lost 4 bases and 4 bases, there was a span of 13 bases. The CDR3 region is CASSGGRRTYGYTF. The CDR3 DNA sequence: TGTGCCAGCAGTGGGGGCAGGCGGACCTATGGCTACACCTTC.

This clone was seen more than once but under ten times. This chain uses TRBV20-1 with TRBJ2-2; maybe TRBD1 (5 bases). V lost 5 bases and J lost 6, with 7 bases in between. The CDR3 consists of 11 residues. CDR1 and CDR2 from the germline V gene are DFQATT and SNEGSKA (reference sequence). The CDR3 DNA reads as TGCAGTGCTGGGGCGGCCGGGGAGCTGTTTTTT. This sequence encodes CSAGAAGELFF.

This clone was seen ten or more times. The genes are TRBV7-9 and TRBJ2-5; D perhaps matches TRBD2 (6 bases). CDR3 length: 16 residues. Trimming removed 5 bases from V and 1 base from J, with 17 bases in between. The germline V gene encodes CDR1 SEHNR and CDR2 FQNEAQ (reference sequence). CDR3 amino acids: CASSPGSGRIQETQYF. DNA for the CDR3: TGTGCCAGCAGCCCAGGGTCCGGGAGAATCCAAGAGACCCAGTACTTC.

This clone was seen more than once but under ten times. The chain recombines TRBV15 with TRBJ1-2; D call uncertain. Germline CDR1 LNHNV, CDR2 YYDKDF (reference sequence). CDR3 length: 15 amino acids. Trimming left V 0 bases short and J 8 bases short, with 16 bases between. CDR3 protein: CATSRDPGSWEGYTF. The CDR3 DNA reads TGTGCCACCAGCAGAGATCCGGGGTCCTGGGAAGGCTACACCTTC. The full variable domain, rest sourced from reference TRBV15 and TRBJ1-2, is DAMVIQNPRYQVTQFGKPVTLSCSQTLNHNVMYWYQQKSSQAPKLLFHYYDKDFNNEADTPDNFQSRRPNTSFCFLDIRSPGLGDTAMYLCATSRDPGSWEGYTFGSGTRLTVV.

V usage is TRBV9 and J usage is TRBJ1-5, with a tentative D call TRBD1 (5 bases). Trimming stripped 3 bases from V and 6 bases from J, with 13 bases between. The germline V gene encodes CDR1 SGDLS and CDR2 YYNGEE. There are 14 residues in the CDR3. CDR3 in amino acids: CASSAAGSGQPQHF. The CDR3 DNA is TGTGCCAGCAGCGCCGCAGGGTCGGGTCAGCCCCAGCATTTT.

There are many counts of this clone. The chain couples TRBV9 to TRBJ2-1; D remains unclear. Trimming left V 2 bases short and J 2 bases short, with 11 bases between. The CDR3 runs to 15 residues. Germline V gene data show CDR1 as SGDLS and CDR2 as YYNGEE. CDR3 sequence (DNA): TGTGCCAGCAGCGTTGATAGTATGCCCTACAATGAGCAGTTCTTC. It translates to CASSVDSMPYNEQFF.

This clone was counted only a few times. The J gene is TRBJ2-1, the V gene TRBV18; 9 nucleotides align to TRBD2. V shed 3 bases and J 3 bases; nucleotides not matched to a gene: 3. CDR1 is KGHSH, CDR2 LQKENI, per germline. The CDR3 spans 15 residues. In DNA form, the CDR3 reads TGTGCCAGCTCACCCGGGACTAGCAACTACAATGAGCAGTTCTTC. Translated, it gives CASSPGTSNYNEQFF.

The V gene is TRBV5-1, the J gene TRBJ2-3; 8 bases are shared with TRBD2. With V trimmed by 4 bases and J by 2 bases, 6 bases remained unmatched. The germline V gene has CDR1 SGHRS and CDR2 YFSETQ. CDR3 size: 15 residues. CDR3 nucleotides: TGCGCCAGCAGCCCACGGACTAGCTTCACAGATACGCAGTATTTT. Translated: CASSPRTSFTDTQYF.

This clone appeared a few times. With a far larger clone one base away, a read error is the likely cause. The rearrangement uses TRBV29-1 and TRBJ1-1, with D perhaps matching TRBD1 (5 bases). The CDR3 is 15 residues long. CDR1 and CDR2 (germline): SQVTM, ANQGSEA. The CDR3 is CSGESQGGTNTEAFF. CDR3 nucleotide sequence: TGCAGCGGTGAAAGCCAGGGAGGAACGAACACTGAAGCTTTCTTT. The full variable domain, completed using reference TRBV29-1 and TRBJ1-1, is SAVISQKPSRDICQRGTSLTIQCQVDSQVTMMFWYRQQPGQSLTLIATANQGSEATYESGFVIDKFPISRPNLTFSTLTVSNMSPEDSSIYLCSGESQGGTNTEAFFGQGTRLTVV.

The sample holds a few counts of this clone. The genes are TRBV10-1 and TRBJ1-1; D possibly corresponds to TRBD1 (6 bases). V was shortened by 3 bases and J by 3 bases, with 8 bases between the two germline ends. Germline assignment: CDR1 WNHNN and CDR2 SYGVQD (reference sequence). The CDR3 covers 13 residues. CDR3 amino acids: CASSDRGYTEAFF. The CDR3 DNA is TGCGCCAGCAGTGACAGGGGTTACACTGAAGCTTTCTTT.